This entry lists 8 T cell receptor beta chains sequenced from one sample in a study of shared clonotypes between healthy human individuals. The method was immunoSEQ multiplex PCR; TCRdb's version includes in-frame clones alone and lacks a portion of them. Of millions of clones in the sample, roughly 96% were seen once. Sequenced input: naive CD4+ T cells sorted from blood. Subset indicated: CD45RA+ positively selected. The receptors derive from a man aged 18 to 35 in good health.

The rearrangement uses TRBV19 and TRBJ2-5, with TRBD2 identical over 11 bases. V lost 5 bases and J lost 1; bases outside the gene matches: 6. Germline-derived CDR1 and CDR2 are LNHDA and SQIVND (reference sequence). This CDR3 has 16 amino acids. The CDR3 protein is CASSSRLAGLQETQYF. The CDR3 DNA sequence: TGTGCCAGTAGTTCCCGACTAGCGGGGCTCCAAGAGACCCAGTACTTC.

This clone was detected only once. The chain carries TRBV29-1 and TRBJ2-3; D is undetermined. The CDR3 sequence is 12 residues long. From germline, CDR1 is SQVTM and CDR2 ANQGSEA. Between the trimmed V and J ends, which lost 2 bases and 4 bases, there was a span of 7 bases. The CDR3 DNA sequence: TGCAGCGTTGAAAACGCAGCAGATACGCAGTATTTT. This translates into CSVENAADTQYF.

The count of this clone is one. The genes are TRBV10-3 and TRBJ2-7; D is perhaps TRBD1 (6 bases). Between the trimmed V and J ends, which lost 1 base and 3 bases, there was a span of 10 bases. The germline V gene has CDR1 ENHRY and CDR2 SYGVKD. The CDR3 has 14 amino acids. CDR3 in amino acids: CAISELLDSYEQYF. The CDR3 DNA is TGTGCCATCAGTGAGTTACTGGACAGCTACGAGCAGTACTTC.

The J gene is TRBJ1-4, the V gene TRBV21-1. TRBV21-1 is noted as a pseudogene. The CDR3 consists of 14 residues. In nucleotides, the CDR3 is TGTGCCAGCAGCAAACTCGGACTGAATGAAAAACTGTTTTTT. Translated, it gives CASSKLGLNEKLFF.

The gene calls are TRBV5-1 and TRBJ1-4; TRBD1 matches 9 bases. J gave up 8 bases and V 2 bases, and 7 bases lay outside the gene matches. The germline V gene encodes CDR1 SGHRS and CDR2 YFSETQ. The CDR3 is 15 amino acids. The CDR3 is CASSLTGGAREKLFF. In DNA form, the CDR3 reads TGCGCCAGCAGCTTAACAGGGGGCGCAAGGGAAAAACTGTTTTTT.

V gene TRBV10-3 combines with J gene TRBJ2-7, with D perhaps TRBD1 or TRBD2 (5 bases each). V gave up 3 bases and J gave up 0 bases, with 15 bases separating them. This CDR3 contains 16 residues. Germline lookup yields CDR1 ENHRY and CDR2 SYGVKD. The CDR3 bases are TGTGCCATCAGTGATAGACAGCCAACTAGCTCCTACGAGCAGTACTTC. Translating it yields CAISDRQPTSSYEQYF.

This chain joins TRBV9 and TRBJ2-5, with D possibly TRBD1 on 7 matching bases. Germline loops: CDR1 SGDLS, CDR2 YYNGEE. V lost 3 bases, J lost 7 bases, and 16 bases lay in between. The CDR3 has 14 residues. In DNA, the CDR3 is TGTGCCAGCAGCGGATTACAGGGGCGGGGGACCCAGTACTTC. This encodes CASSGLQGRGTQYF.

This sequence joins TRBV7-3 and TRBJ2-3; D is undetermined. CDR1 and CDR2 (germline): SGHTA, FQGTGA. The CDR3 is 13 amino acids. Trimming shortened V by 1 base and J by 4 bases, and 6 bases separated the two germline ends. In DNA form, the CDR3 reads TGTGCCAGCAGCTTAATCACAGCAGATACGCAGTATTTT. Translation: CASSLITADTQYF.